The 14 T cell receptor beta chains given below trace back to one sample, sequenced in a study of shared clonotypes between healthy human individuals. The assay was immunoSEQ multiplex PCR, and TCRdb's table has in-frame clones only and misses some. The data contain some 2 million clones, 95% of them singletons. Sequenced material: naive CD4+ T cells sorted from blood. Subset indicated: CD45RA+ positively selected. These receptors were taken from a man between 18 and 35 years old in good health.

To note about this clone: A much larger clonotype is one base distant, so this may be a read error. Other DNA sequences in this specimen translate into the identical CDR3. The chain carries TRBV30 and TRBJ1-6; no reliable D call. V was trimmed by 3 bases and J by 11 bases, leaving 14 bases between them. Looked up from germline, CDR1 is GTSNPN and CDR2 is SVGIG (reference sequence). The CDR3 has 13 amino acids. The CDR3 protein is CAWSVHERPPLHF. The CDR3 DNA reads as TGTGCCTGGAGCGTACACGAGAGGCCACCCCTCCACTTT.

The chain joins TRBV6-1 to TRBJ2-1; 8 nucleotides agree with TRBD2. The CDR3 covers 11 residues. Germline trimming cut 2 bases from V and 16 bases from J; bases unmatched to any gene: 4. Germline CDR1 reads MNHNS; CDR2 reads SASEGT. The CDR3 is CASSEIAGHFF. The DNA of the CDR3 is TGTGCCAGCAGTGAAATAGCGGGACATTTCTTC.

The chain recombines TRBV2 with TRBJ1-1; maybe TRBD1 (6 bases). The germline V gene has CDR1 SNHLY and CDR2 FYNNEI. The CDR3 length is 12 residues. Trimming shortened V by 11 bases and J by 1 base, and 11 bases separated the two germline ends. CDR3: CAGGLANTEAFF. CDR3 nucleotide sequence: TGTGCCGGGGGGCTAGCGAACACTGAAGCTTTCTTT.

V is TRBV9 and J is TRBJ2-2; perhaps TRBD2 as D (6 bases). The CDR3 contains 16 residues. Germline V CDR1 and CDR2: SGDLS, YYNGEE. Trimming removed 0 bases at V and 1 base at J, with 10 bases between. CDR3 sequence: CASSVEIGRNTGELFF. The CDR3 DNA sequence: TGTGCCAGCAGCGTAGAAATCGGGAGGAACACCGGGGAGCTGTTTTTT.

This rearrangement joins TRBV30 to TRBJ1-3; weak D call: TRBD1 (6 bases). The CDR3 contains 15 residues. The germline CDR1 and CDR2 sequences are GTSNPN and SVGIG (reference sequence). The ends were cut back, 2 bases at V and 0 bases at J, with 11 bases in the middle. The CDR3 protein is CAWSSGVLSGNTIYF. The CDR3, as DNA: TGTGCCTGGAGTTCAGGGGTACTCTCTGGAAACACCATATATTTT.

The chain uses TRBV5-8 and TRBJ2-5, with a tentative D call TRBD2 (5 bases). CDR3 length equals 14 residues. The V and J ends lost 1 base and 1 base respectively, with 8 bases between them. CDR1 is SGHTS and CDR2 is YDEGEE in the germline V gene. Here the CDR3 reads CASSLFGVQETQYF. The CDR3 DNA reads TGTGCCAGCAGCTTGTTCGGGGTCCAAGAGACCCAGTACTTC.

CDR3 region: CASSYGDRDRLEKLFF. The CDR3 nucleotides are TGTGCCAGCAGTTACGGGGATCGGGACAGGCTCGAAAAACTGTTTTTT. The chain recombines TRBV6-5 with TRBJ1-4; TRBD1 agrees at 8 bases. CDR3 length: 16 amino acids. From germline, CDR1 is MNHEY and CDR2 SVGAGI. Losses at the gene ends were 2 bases for V and 8 bases for J; bases not matched to a gene: 10.

This clone was found once. The chain couples TRBV7-9 to TRBJ1-2, with unresolved D. Trimming pared 7 bases from V and 5 bases from J, leaving 14 bases between. The germline V gene encodes CDR1 SEHNR and CDR2 FQNEAQ (reference sequence). CDR3 length: 13 residues. As DNA, the CDR3 is TGTGCCAGCACCCCAAACTCGAATTATGGCTACACCTTC. It encodes CASTPNSNYGYTF.

The chain has TRBV27 and TRBJ2-7; D may be TRBD1 (6 bases). The CDR3 runs to 15 residues. Trimming shortened V by 0 bases and J by 6 bases, and 15 bases separated the two germline ends. The germline gives CDR1 MNHEY, CDR2 SMNVEV (reference sequence). CDR3 residues: CASSLSAQGWAEQYF. CDR3 DNA sequence: TGTGCCAGCAGTTTATCAGCCCAGGGGTGGGCCGAGCAGTACTTC.

This clone was seen a single time. The chain carries TRBV27 and TRBJ2-4; 8 bases map to TRBD1. Per the germline V gene, CDR1 is MNHEY and CDR2 is SMNVEV (reference sequence). V lost 5 bases, J lost 5 bases, and 5 bases stayed unmatched. The CDR3 covers 14 residues. This CDR3 reads CASSLQGEQNIQYF. CDR3 sequence (DNA): TGTGCCAGCAGTCTACAGGGGGAGCAAAACATTCAGTACTTC.

This chain uses TRBV18 with TRBJ1-4; TRBD1 is a possible D gene (6 bases). Germline CDR1 and CDR2: KGHSH and LQKENI. With 7 bases removed from V and 4 bases from J, the gap between germline ends came to 10 bases. There are 13 residues in the CDR3. CDR3 region: CASCRDINEKLFF. As DNA, the CDR3 is TGTGCCAGCTGCCGGGACATTAATGAAAAACTGTTTTTT.

The CDR3 DNA sequence: TGTGCCAGCAGTCCGAGACGAGTCTCCTACGAGCAGTACTTC. Translated: CASSPRRVSYEQYF. The chain links TRBV13 to TRBJ2-7; D gene uncertain. V shed 6 bases and J shed 0 bases, with 12 bases lying between them. The CDR3 extends over 14 amino acids. The germline V gene has CDR1 PRHDT and CDR2 FYEKMQ (reference sequence).

The chain is built from TRBV19 and TRBJ1-6; 9 bases fit TRBD1. Per the germline V gene, CDR1 is LNHDA and CDR2 is SQIVND (reference sequence). The V gene end was trimmed by 5 bases and the J gene end by 9 bases; junction bases not matched to a gene: 11. This CDR3 spans 16 amino acids. The CDR3 is CASSSTGTGRGSPLHF. Here the CDR3 DNA reads TGTGCCAGTAGTTCGACCGGGACAGGGAGGGGTTCACCCCTCCACTTT. The entire variable domain, with the rest obtained from reference TRBV19 and TRBJ1-6, is as follows: DGGITQSPKYLFRKEGQNVTLSCEQNLNHDAMYWYRQDPGQGLRLIYYSQIVNDFQKGDIAEGYSVSREKKESFPLTVTSAQKNPTAFYLCASSSTGTGRGSPLHFGNGTRLTVT.

The chain joins TRBV6-1 to TRBJ1-2; D is ambiguous. This CDR3 is built from 17 residues. V was cut by 4 bases and J by 0 bases, with 18 bases left in between. CDR1 MNHNS and CDR2 SASEGT come from the germline V gene. The CDR3 DNA reads TGTGCCAGCAGTGGCTCGGGAGGGTCGGAAGCTAACTATGGCTACACCTTC. It codes for CASSGSGGSEANYGYTF.